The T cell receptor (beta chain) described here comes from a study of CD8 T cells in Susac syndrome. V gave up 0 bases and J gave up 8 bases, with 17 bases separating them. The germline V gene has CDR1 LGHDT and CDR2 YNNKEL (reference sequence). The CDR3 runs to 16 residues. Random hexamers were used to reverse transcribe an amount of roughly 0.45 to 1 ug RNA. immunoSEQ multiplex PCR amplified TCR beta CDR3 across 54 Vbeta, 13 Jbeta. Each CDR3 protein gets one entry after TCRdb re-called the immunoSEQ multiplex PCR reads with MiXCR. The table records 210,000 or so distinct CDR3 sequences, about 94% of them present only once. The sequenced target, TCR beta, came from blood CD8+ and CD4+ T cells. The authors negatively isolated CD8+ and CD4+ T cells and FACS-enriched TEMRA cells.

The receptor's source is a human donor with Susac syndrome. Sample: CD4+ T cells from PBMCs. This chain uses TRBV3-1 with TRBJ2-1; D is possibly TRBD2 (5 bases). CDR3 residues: CASSQDLQTIRDEQFF. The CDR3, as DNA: TGTGCCAGCAGCCAAGATCTTCAGACTATTCGCGATGAGCAGTTCTTC.